The rows below give T cell receptor beta chains drawn from one sample of a study of CD8+ T cells in alopecia areata. Method: immunoSEQ multiplex PCR; TCRdb's copy keeps in-frame clones and lacks some. This sample has 90,000 to 130,000 clones, with approximately 63% found just once. Sequencing input: CD8+ T cells sorted from blood. The source is a human donor in good health. The CDR3 runs from the conserved cysteine through the conserved F or W. A D gene is named only where the DNA matches it firmly. The listing skips clone size in some rows; elsewhere it reads once, few, many or a size class.

CDR3aa: CASSLPGGASYNEQFF
CDR3nt: TGTGCCAGCAGCCTGCCCGGGGGGGCCTCCTACAATGAGCAGTTCTTC
abundance: .
v_gene: TRBV11-1
j_gene: TRBJ2-1
d_gene: TRBD2

CDR3aa: CASSAFTSGVSQYF
CDR3nt: TGTGCCAGCAGCGCGTTCACTAGCGGGGTATCCCAGTACTTC
abundance: .
v_gene: TRBV7-8
j_gene: TRBJ2-5
d_gene: TRBD2

CDR3aa: CSVAGVNTEAFF
CDR3nt: TGCAGCGTTGCCGGAGTGAACACTGAAGCTTTCTTT
abundance: .
v_gene: TRBV29-1
j_gene: TRBJ1-1
d_gene: .

CDR3aa: CASSSYRDSTDTQYF
CDR3nt: TGTGCCAGCAGCTCATACAGGGACAGCACAGATACGCAGTATTTT
abundance: .
v_gene: TRBV13
j_gene: TRBJ2-3
d_gene: .

CDR3aa: CAWRAFGGAVQETQYF
CDR3nt: TGTGCCTGGAGGGCCTTTGGGGGGGCGGTCCAAGAGACCCAGTACTTC
abundance: .
v_gene: TRBV30
j_gene: TRBJ2-5
d_gene: .

CDR3aa: CAWSATDEQFF
CDR3nt: TGTGCCTGGAGTGCCACTGATGAGCAGTTCTTC
abundance: few
v_gene: TRBV30
j_gene: TRBJ2-1
d_gene: .

CDR3aa: CASSLGLTNYEQYF
CDR3nt: TGTGCCAGCAGCTTAGGTTTGACAAACTACGAGCAGTACTTC
abundance: .
v_gene: TRBV13
j_gene: TRBJ2-7
d_gene: .

CDR3aa: CASSQVPQMNTEAFF
CDR3nt: TGCGCCAGCAGCCAGGTACCGCAGATGAACACTGAAGCTTTCTTT
abundance: .
v_gene: TRBV4-3
j_gene: TRBJ1-1
d_gene: .

CDR3aa: CASRRDSTYEQYF
CDR3nt: TGTGCCAGCAGAAGGGACAGTACCTACGAGCAGTACTTC
abundance: once
v_gene: TRBV2
j_gene: TRBJ2-7
d_gene: TRBD1

CDR3aa: CASSVSTGEVNYGYTF
CDR3nt: TGTGCCAGCAGCGTTTCCACAGGGGAGGTTAACTATGGCTACACCTTC
abundance: .
v_gene: TRBV9
j_gene: TRBJ1-2
d_gene: TRBD1

CDR3aa: CASSESYYEQYF
CDR3nt: TGTGCCAGCAGTGAATCCTACTACGAGCAGTACTTC
abundance: .
v_gene: TRBV2
j_gene: TRBJ2-7
d_gene: .

CDR3aa: CACASGGTDTQYF
CDR3nt: TGTGCCTGCGCTAGCGGGGGCACAGATACGCAGTATTTT
abundance: once
v_gene: TRBV30
j_gene: TRBJ2-3
d_gene: TRBD2

CDR3aa: CASSSRVGTGANVLTF
CDR3nt: TGTGCCAGTAGTTCTAGAGTAGGGACTGGGGCCAACGTCCTGACTTTC
abundance: .
v_gene: TRBV19
j_gene: TRBJ2-6
d_gene: .

CDR3aa: CASSLARGQETQYF
CDR3nt: TGTGCCAGCAGCTTAGCCCGGGGACAAGAGACCCAGTACTTC
abundance: once
v_gene: TRBV13
j_gene: TRBJ2-5
d_gene: .

CDR3aa: CATSRDWRYPGGYTF
CDR3nt: TGTGCCACCAGCAGAGACTGGAGATACCCTGGGGGCTACACCTTC
abundance: .
v_gene: TRBV15
j_gene: TRBJ1-2
d_gene: .

CDR3aa: CASSQDGEGSYNEQFF
CDR3nt: TGCGCCAGCAGCCAAGATGGGGAGGGCTCCTACAATGAGCAGTTCTTC
abundance: .
v_gene: TRBV4-3
j_gene: TRBJ2-1
d_gene: TRBD2

CDR3aa: CASSPDREYDYGYTF
CDR3nt: TGTGCCAGCAGCCCCGACAGGGAATATGACTATGGCTACACCTTC
abundance: few
v_gene: TRBV14
j_gene: TRBJ1-2
d_gene: TRBD1

CDR3aa: CASRPSRSYGYTF
CDR3nt: TGTGCCAGCAGGCCAAGTCGGAGCTATGGCTACACCTTC
abundance: once
v_gene: TRBV2
j_gene: TRBJ1-2
d_gene: .

CDR3aa: CASSARLAGARRAYEQYF
CDR3nt: TGTGCCAGCAGTGCTCGGCTAGCGGGGGCGCGACGAGCCTACGAGCAGTACTTC
abundance: .
v_gene: TRBV2
j_gene: TRBJ2-7
d_gene: TRBD2

CDR3aa: CSARLGEGELFF
CDR3nt: TGCAGCGCCCGGCTGGGCGAGGGGGAGCTGTTTTTT
abundance: .
v_gene: TRBV29-1
j_gene: TRBJ2-2
d_gene: .

CDR3aa: CASGSTGQGANEQYF
CDR3nt: TGTGCCAGCGGCTCAACGGGACAGGGGGCGAACGAGCAGTACTTC
abundance: .
v_gene: TRBV25-1
j_gene: TRBJ2-7
d_gene: TRBD1

CDR3aa: CASSVGTGAAF
CDR3nt: .
abundance: once
v_gene: TRBV9
j_gene: TRBJ1-1
d_gene: .

CDR3aa: CASSSTVLYGYTF
CDR3nt: TGTGCCAGCAGCAGTACGGTGCTCTATGGCTACACCTTC
abundance: .
v_gene: TRBV5-6
j_gene: TRBJ1-2
d_gene: .

CDR3aa: CASSYPTGPQHF
CDR3nt: TGTGCCAGCAGTTACCCAACCGGGCCCCAGCATTTT
abundance: .
v_gene: TRBV6-6
j_gene: TRBJ1-5
d_gene: .

CDR3aa: CASDNRGGLYGYTF
CDR3nt: TGCGCCAGCGATAACCGAGGAGGCCTATATGGCTACACCTTC
abundance: .
v_gene: TRBV10-2
j_gene: TRBJ1-2
d_gene: .

CDR3aa: CASSPRDSNYGYTF
CDR3nt: TGTGCCAGCAGCCCCCGGGACAGTAACTATGGCTACACCTTC
abundance: few
v_gene: TRBV7-6
j_gene: TRBJ1-2
d_gene: TRBD1

CDR3aa: CASSIIGPGNQPQHF
CDR3nt: TGTGCCAGTAGTATTATCGGTCCGGGCAATCAGCCCCAGCATTTT
abundance: few
v_gene: TRBV19
j_gene: TRBJ1-5
d_gene: .

CDR3aa: CASSPETGTGVTQYF
CDR3nt: TGCGCCAGCAGCCCAGAAACAGGGACTGGGGTTACGCAGTATTTT
abundance: .
v_gene: TRBV4-3
j_gene: TRBJ2-3
d_gene: .

CDR3aa: CASSWGGSNEQFF
CDR3nt: TGTGCCAGCAGCTGGGGGGGCTCGAATGAGCAGTTCTTC
abundance: .
v_gene: TRBV5-6
j_gene: TRBJ2-1
d_gene: .

CDR3aa: CASSLDRGRHGELFF
CDR3nt: TGTGCCAGCAGTTTGGACAGGGGGCGTCACGGGGAGCTGTTTTTT
abundance: .
v_gene: TRBV7-9
j_gene: TRBJ2-2
d_gene: TRBD1

CDR3aa: CARPLAGDTDTQYF
CDR3nt: TGCGCCAGACCTCTAGCGGGGGACACAGATACGCAGTATTTT
abundance: .
v_gene: TRBV10-2
j_gene: TRBJ2-3
d_gene: TRBD2

CDR3aa: CASSPDSYSGNEQFF
CDR3nt: TGTGCCAGCAGTCCGGACAGCTATAGCGGCAATGAGCAGTTCTTC
abundance: .
v_gene: TRBV2
j_gene: TRBJ2-1
d_gene: .

CDR3aa: CSVDLHSGYQETQYF
CDR3nt: TGCAGCGTTGACTTACACTCGGGGTACCAAGAGACCCAGTACTTC
abundance: few
v_gene: TRBV29-1
j_gene: TRBJ2-5
d_gene: .

CDR3aa: CAWSVINYYNEQFF
CDR3nt: TGTGCCTGGAGTGTAATTAATTACTACAATGAGCAGTTCTTC
abundance: .
v_gene: TRBV30
j_gene: TRBJ2-1
d_gene: .

CDR3aa: CASSLTGLGTDTQYF
CDR3nt: TGCGCCAGCAGCTTGACAGGGCTAGGTACAGATACGCAGTATTTT
abundance: .
v_gene: TRBV5-1
j_gene: TRBJ2-3
d_gene: .

CDR3aa: CASSFGLASGEQFF
CDR3nt: TGTGCCAGCAGTTTCGGACTAGCGAGTGGTGAGCAGTTCTTC
abundance: .
v_gene: TRBV27
j_gene: TRBJ2-1
d_gene: TRBD2

CDR3aa: CASVRGGVFTDTQYF
CDR3nt: TGTGCCAGTGTTCGCGGGGGGGTCTTCACAGATACGCAGTATTTT
abundance: .
v_gene: TRBV28
j_gene: TRBJ2-3
d_gene: TRBD2

CDR3aa: CASSQEGEQYF
CDR3nt: TGTGCCAGCAGCCAAGAGGGCGAGCAGTACTTC
abundance: once
v_gene: TRBV14
j_gene: TRBJ2-7
d_gene: .

CDR3aa: CASSFDGGGMNTEAFF
CDR3nt: TGTGCCAGCAGCTTTGATGGAGGGGGCATGAACACTGAAGCTTTCTTT
abundance: .
v_gene: TRBV5-6
j_gene: TRBJ1-1
d_gene: TRBD1

CDR3aa: CASSLKSNYGYTF
CDR3nt: TGTGCCAGCAGTTTGAAGTCTAACTATGGCTACACCTTC
abundance: .
v_gene: TRBV27
j_gene: TRBJ1-2
d_gene: .

CDR3aa: CASSHDRGSGANVLTF
CDR3nt: TGCGCCAGCAGCCATGACAGGGGCTCTGGGGCCAACGTCCTGACTTTC
abundance: .
v_gene: TRBV4-1
j_gene: TRBJ2-6
d_gene: TRBD1

CDR3aa: CASSLDPTTGRGNEKLFF
CDR3nt: TGTGCCAGCAGCTTAGACCCTACGACAGGGCGTGGGAATGAAAAACTGTTTTTT
abundance: .
v_gene: TRBV13
j_gene: TRBJ1-4
d_gene: TRBD1

CDR3aa: CASSYSKVEGNTIYF
CDR3nt: TGTGCCAGCAGTTACTCGAAGGTAGAAGGAAACACCATATATTTT
abundance: .
v_gene: TRBV6-5
j_gene: TRBJ1-3
d_gene: .

CDR3aa: CASRVSRPKGGTDTQYF
CDR3nt: TGTGCCAGTAGGGTCTCCAGGCCGAAGGGGGGCACAGATACGCAGTATTTT
abundance: .
v_gene: TRBV19
j_gene: TRBJ2-3
d_gene: .

CDR3aa: CASSQESPGTSGGDYLYSTDTQYF
CDR3nt: TGTGCCAGCAGTCAAGAATCGCCTGGGACTAGCGGGGGGGATTACCTTTACAGCACAGATACGCAGTATTTT
abundance: .
v_gene: TRBV6-1
j_gene: TRBJ2-3
d_gene: TRBD2

CDR3aa: CASSSDPINYGYTF
CDR3nt: TGCGCCAGCAGCTCGGACCCTATTAACTATGGCTACACCTTC
abundance: .
v_gene: TRBV5-1
j_gene: TRBJ1-2
d_gene: .

CDR3aa: CATAGAGANNEQFF
CDR3nt: TGTGCCACCGCCGGGGCGGGGGCAAACAATGAGCAGTTCTTC
abundance: .
v_gene: TRBV10-3
j_gene: TRBJ2-1
d_gene: .

CDR3aa: CASSQESPGDGEKLFF
CDR3nt: TGTGCCAGCAGCCAAGAATCCCCAGGGGATGGAGAAAAACTGTTTTTT
abundance: .
v_gene: TRBV4-2
j_gene: TRBJ1-4
d_gene: .

CDR3aa: CASRPTSGDTQYF
CDR3nt: TGTGCCAGCAGACCTACTAGCGGAGATACGCAGTATTTT
abundance: few
v_gene: TRBV28
j_gene: TRBJ2-3
d_gene: TRBD2

CDR3aa: CASRDGMNTGELFF
CDR3nt: TGCGCCAGCAGGGACGGGATGAACACCGGGGAGCTGTTTTTT
abundance: .
v_gene: TRBV4-1
j_gene: TRBJ2-2
d_gene: .

CDR3aa: CASRSRDSSYEQYF
CDR3nt: TGTGCCAGCCGAAGCCGGGACAGCTCCTACGAGCAGTACTTC
abundance: .
v_gene: TRBV25-1
j_gene: TRBJ2-7
d_gene: TRBD1

CDR3aa: CASGVGDTEAFF
CDR3nt: TGTGCCAGCGGGGTTGGGGACACTGAAGCTTTCTTT
abundance: .
v_gene: TRBV6-1
j_gene: TRBJ1-1
d_gene: .

CDR3aa: CASSMRQPNYGYTF
CDR3nt: TGTGCCAGTAGTATGCGGCAGCCTAACTATGGCTACACCTTC
abundance: .
v_gene: TRBV19
j_gene: TRBJ1-2
d_gene: .

CDR3aa: CASSQGAGRTF
CDR3nt: TGTGCCAGCAGCCAAGGTGCAGGGAGAACGTTT
abundance: .
v_gene: TRBV4-2
j_gene: TRBJ1-3
d_gene: .

CDR3aa: CASSVGGGASTDTQYF
CDR3nt: TGTGCCAGCAGCGTAGGCGGAGGGGCCAGCACAGATACGCAGTATTTT
abundance: once
v_gene: TRBV9
j_gene: TRBJ2-3
d_gene: .